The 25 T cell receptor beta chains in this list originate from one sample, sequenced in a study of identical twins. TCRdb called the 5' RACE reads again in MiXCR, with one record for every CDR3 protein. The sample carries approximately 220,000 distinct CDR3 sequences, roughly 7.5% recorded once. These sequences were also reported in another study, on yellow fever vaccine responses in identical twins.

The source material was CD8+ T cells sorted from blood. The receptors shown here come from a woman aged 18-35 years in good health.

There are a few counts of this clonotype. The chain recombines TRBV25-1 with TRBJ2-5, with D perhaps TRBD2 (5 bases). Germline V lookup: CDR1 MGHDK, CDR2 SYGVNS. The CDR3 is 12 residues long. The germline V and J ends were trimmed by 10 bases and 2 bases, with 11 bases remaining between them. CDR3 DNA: TGTGCCACCCAAGGACTGCAAGAGACCCAGTACTTC. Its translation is CATQGLQETQYF.

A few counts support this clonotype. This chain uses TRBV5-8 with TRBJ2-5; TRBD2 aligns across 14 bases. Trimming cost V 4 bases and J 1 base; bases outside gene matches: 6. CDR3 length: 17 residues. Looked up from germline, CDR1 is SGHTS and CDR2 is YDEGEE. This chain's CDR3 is CASSPTSGRAGQETQYF. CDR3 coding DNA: TGTGCCAGCAGCCCGACTAGCGGGAGGGCAGGCCAAGAGACCCAGTACTTC.

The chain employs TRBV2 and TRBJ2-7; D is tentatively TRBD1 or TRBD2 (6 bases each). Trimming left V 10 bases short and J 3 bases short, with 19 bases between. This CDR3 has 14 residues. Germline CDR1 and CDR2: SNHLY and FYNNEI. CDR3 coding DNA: TGTGCCAATAGCCAAGGACGGGGGCTCTACGAGCAGTACTTC. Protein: CANSQGRGLYEQYF. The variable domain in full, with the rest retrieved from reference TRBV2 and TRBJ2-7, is EPEVTQTPSHQVTQMGQEVILRCVPISNHLYFYWYRQILGQKVEFLVSFYNNEISEKSEIFDDQFSVERPDGSNFTLKIRSTKLEDSAMYFCANSQGRGLYEQYFGPGTRLTVT.

The CDR3 bases are TGTGCCAGCAGTCCCTCCCATGGTTATAGGGACGGAGATGAGCAGTTCTTC. Amino acids: CASSPSHGYRDGDEQFF. V usage is TRBV28 and J usage is TRBJ2-1, with D perhaps being TRBD1 or TRBD2 (5 bases each). V was clipped by 5 bases and J by 8 bases, with 25 bases between them. This CDR3 comprises 17 residues. The germline V gene has CDR1 MDHEN and CDR2 SYDVKM.

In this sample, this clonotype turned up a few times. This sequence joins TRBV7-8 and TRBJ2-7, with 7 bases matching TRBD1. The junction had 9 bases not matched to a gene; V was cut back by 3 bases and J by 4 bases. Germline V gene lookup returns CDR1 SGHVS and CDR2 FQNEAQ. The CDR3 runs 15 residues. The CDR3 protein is CASSFDRGRGYEQYV. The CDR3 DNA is TGTGCCAGCAGCTTTGATAGGGGGCGCGGGTACGAGCAGTACGTC.

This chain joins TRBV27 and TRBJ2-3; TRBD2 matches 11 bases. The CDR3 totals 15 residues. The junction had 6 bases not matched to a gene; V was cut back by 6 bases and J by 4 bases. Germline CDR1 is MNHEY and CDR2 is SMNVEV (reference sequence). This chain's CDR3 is CASRLLAGDPDTQYF. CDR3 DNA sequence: TGTGCCAGCAGATTACTAGCGGGAGACCCAGATACGCAGTATTTT.

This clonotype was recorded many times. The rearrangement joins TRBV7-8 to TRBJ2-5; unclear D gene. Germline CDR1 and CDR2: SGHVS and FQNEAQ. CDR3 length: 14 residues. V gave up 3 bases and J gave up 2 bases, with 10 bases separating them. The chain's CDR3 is CASSFANLQETQYF. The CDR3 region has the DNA TGTGCCAGCAGCTTTGCTAACTTACAAGAGACCCAGTACTTC. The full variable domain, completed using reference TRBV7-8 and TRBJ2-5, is GAGVSQSPRYKVAKRGQDVALRCDPISGHVSLFWYQQALGQGPEFLTYFQNEAQLDKSGLPSDRFFAERPEGSVSTLKIQRTQQEDSAVYLCASSFANLQETQYFGPGTRLLVL.

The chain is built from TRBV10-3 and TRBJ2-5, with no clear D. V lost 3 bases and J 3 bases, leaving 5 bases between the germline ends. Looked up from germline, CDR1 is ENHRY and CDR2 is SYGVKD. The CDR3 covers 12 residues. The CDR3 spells CAISENEETQYF. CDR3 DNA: TGTGCCATCAGTGAAAACGAAGAGACCCAGTACTTC.

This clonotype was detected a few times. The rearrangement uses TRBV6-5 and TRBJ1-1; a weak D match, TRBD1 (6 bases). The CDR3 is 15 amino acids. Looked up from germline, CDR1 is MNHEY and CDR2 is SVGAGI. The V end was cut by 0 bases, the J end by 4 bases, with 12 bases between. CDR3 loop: CASSYSSGDGTEAFF. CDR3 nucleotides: TGTGCCAGCAGTTACTCGTCAGGGGATGGCACTGAAGCTTTCTTT.

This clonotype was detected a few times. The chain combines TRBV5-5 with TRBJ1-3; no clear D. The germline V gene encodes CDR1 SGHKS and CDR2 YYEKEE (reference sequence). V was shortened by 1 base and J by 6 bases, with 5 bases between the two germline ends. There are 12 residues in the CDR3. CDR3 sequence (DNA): TGTGCCAGCAGCTTGCTAGAAAACACCATATATTTT. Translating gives CASSLLENTIYF.

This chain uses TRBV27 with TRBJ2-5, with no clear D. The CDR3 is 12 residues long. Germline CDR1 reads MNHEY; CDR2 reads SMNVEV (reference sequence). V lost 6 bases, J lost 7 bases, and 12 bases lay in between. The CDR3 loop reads CASRWGSGTQYF. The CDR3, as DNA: TGTGCCAGCAGATGGGGATCCGGGACCCAGTACTTC.

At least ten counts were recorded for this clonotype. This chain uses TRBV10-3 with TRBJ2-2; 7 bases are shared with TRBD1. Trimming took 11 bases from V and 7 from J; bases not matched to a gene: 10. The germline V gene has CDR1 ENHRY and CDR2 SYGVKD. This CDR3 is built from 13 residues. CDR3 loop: CALQGGLGGELFF. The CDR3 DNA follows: TGTGCCTTACAAGGGGGCTTAGGCGGGGAGCTGTTTTTT.

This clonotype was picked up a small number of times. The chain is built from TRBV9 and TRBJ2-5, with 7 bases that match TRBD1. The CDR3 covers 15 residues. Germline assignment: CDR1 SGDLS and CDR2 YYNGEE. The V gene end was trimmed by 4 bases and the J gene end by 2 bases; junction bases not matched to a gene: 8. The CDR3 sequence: CASSQGERSQETQYF. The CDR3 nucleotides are TGTGCCAGCAGCCAGGGGGAGAGGAGTCAAGAGACCCAGTACTTC.

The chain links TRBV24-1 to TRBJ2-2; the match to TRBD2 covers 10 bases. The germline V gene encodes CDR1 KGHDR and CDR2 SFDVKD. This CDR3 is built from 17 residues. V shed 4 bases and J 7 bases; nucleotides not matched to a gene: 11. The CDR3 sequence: CATSDILGTSVGGELFF. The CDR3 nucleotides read TGTGCCACCAGTGACATTCTCGGGACTAGCGTTGGCGGGGAGCTGTTTTTT.

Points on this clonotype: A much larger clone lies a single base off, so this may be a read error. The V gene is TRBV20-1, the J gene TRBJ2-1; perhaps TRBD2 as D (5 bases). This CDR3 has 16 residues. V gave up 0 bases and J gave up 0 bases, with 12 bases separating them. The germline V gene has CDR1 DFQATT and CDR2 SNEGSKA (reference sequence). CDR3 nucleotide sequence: TGCAGTGCTAGAGATATAGCGCCGAGCTCCTACAATGAGCAGTTCTTC. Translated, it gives CSARDIAPSSYNEQFF.

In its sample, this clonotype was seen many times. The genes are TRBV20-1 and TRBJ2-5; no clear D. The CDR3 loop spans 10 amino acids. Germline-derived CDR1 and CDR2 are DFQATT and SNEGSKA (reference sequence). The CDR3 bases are TGCAGCTTTTGGGAAGAGACCCAGTACTTC. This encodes CSFWEETQYF.

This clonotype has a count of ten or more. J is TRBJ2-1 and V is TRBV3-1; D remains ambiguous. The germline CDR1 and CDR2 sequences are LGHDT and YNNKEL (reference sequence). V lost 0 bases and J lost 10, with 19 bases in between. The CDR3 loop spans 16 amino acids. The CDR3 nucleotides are TGTGCCAGCAGCCAAGACCGAGGACCCGCGGCGCTCGAGCAGTTCTTC. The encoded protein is CASSQDRGPAALEQFF.

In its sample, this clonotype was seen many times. CDR3 sequence (DNA): TGTGCCAGCAGTCGTCCTCGGACTTGGGACACAGATACGCAGTATTTT. This gives the protein CASSRPRTWDTDTQYF. The chain links TRBV14 to TRBJ2-3; possible D gene TRBD2, 5 bases. V gave up 6 bases and J gave up 2 bases, with 18 bases separating them. CDR1 and CDR2 (germline): SGHDN, FVKESK. The CDR3 runs 16 residues.

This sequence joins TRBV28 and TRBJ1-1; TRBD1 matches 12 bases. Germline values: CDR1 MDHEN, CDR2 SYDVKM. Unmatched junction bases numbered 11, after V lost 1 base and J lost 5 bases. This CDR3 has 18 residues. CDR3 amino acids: CASSLSPGQGARGTEAFF. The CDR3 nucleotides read TGTGCCAGCAGTTTATCACCGGGACAGGGGGCGAGGGGGACTGAAGCTTTCTTT.

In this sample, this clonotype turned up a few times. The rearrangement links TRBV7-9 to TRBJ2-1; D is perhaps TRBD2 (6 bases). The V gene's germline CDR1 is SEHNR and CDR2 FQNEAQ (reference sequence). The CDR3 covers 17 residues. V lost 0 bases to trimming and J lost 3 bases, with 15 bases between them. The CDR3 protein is CASSLAAALAVYNEQFF. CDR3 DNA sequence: TGTGCCAGCAGCTTAGCCGCGGCACTAGCAGTCTACAATGAGCAGTTCTTC.

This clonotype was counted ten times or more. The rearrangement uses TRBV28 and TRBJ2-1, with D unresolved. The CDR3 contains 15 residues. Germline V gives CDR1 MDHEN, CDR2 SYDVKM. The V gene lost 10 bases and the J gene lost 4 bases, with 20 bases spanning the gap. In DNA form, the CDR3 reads TGTGCCACCACCCCTGAGCGAGTTGAGTACAATGAGCAGTTCTTC. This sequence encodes CATTPERVEYNEQFF.

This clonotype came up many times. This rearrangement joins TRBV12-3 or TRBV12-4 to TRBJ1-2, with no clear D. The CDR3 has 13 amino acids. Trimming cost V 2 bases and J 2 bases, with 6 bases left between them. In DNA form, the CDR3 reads TGTGCCAGCAGTTTAAGTCTCAACTATGGCTACACCTTC. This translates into CASSLSLNYGYTF.

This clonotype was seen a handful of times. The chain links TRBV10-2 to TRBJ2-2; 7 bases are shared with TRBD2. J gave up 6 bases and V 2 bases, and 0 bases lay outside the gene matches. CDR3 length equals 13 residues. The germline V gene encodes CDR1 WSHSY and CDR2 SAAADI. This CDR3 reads CASSERGAGELFF. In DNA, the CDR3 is TGCGCCAGCAGTGAGCGGGGGGCCGGGGAGCTGTTTTTT.

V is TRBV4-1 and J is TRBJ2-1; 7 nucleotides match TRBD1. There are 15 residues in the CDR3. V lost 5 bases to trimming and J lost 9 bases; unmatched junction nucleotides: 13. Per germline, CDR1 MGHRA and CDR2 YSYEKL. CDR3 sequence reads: CASSERPTGDTEQFF. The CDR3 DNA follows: TGCGCCAGCAGCGAGAGGCCCACAGGGGATACTGAGCAGTTCTTC.

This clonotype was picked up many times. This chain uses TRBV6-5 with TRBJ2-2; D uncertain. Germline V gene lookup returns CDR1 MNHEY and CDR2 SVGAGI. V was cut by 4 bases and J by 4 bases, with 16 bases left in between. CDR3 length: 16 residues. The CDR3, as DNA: TGTGCCAGCAGTTTGGTAAACCGGCTCGGCACCGGGGAGCTGTTTTTT. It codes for CASSLVNRLGTGELFF.